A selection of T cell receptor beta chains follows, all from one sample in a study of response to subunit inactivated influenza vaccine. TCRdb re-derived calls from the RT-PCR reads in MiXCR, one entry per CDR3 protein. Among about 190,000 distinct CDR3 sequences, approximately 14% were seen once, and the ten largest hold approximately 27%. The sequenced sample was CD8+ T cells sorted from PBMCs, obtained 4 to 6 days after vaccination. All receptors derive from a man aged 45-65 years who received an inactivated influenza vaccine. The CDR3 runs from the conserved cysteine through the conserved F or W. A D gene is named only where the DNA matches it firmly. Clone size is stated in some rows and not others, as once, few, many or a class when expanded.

cdr3_aa: CASSPTSRGDSPLHF
cdr3_nt: TGTGCCAGCAGCCCTACCAGCAGGGGCGATTCACCCCTCCACTTT
clone_size: few
j_call: TRBJ1-6
d_call: NA
v_call: TRBV7-3

cdr3_aa: CASSWALAGDTQYF
cdr3_nt: TGTGCCAGCAGCTGGGCCTTAGCAGGGGATACGCAGTATTTT
clone_size: NA
j_call: TRBJ2-3
d_call: NA
v_call: TRBV11-2

cdr3_aa: CASSVGSSGVNEQYF
cdr3_nt: TGTGCCAGCAGCGTAGGTTCTAGCGGGGTTAACGAGCAGTACTTC
clone_size: NA
j_call: TRBJ2-7
d_call: TRBD2
v_call: TRBV9

cdr3_aa: CASSPSAANYGYTF
cdr3_nt: TGTGCCAGCAGCCCTTCAGCCGCTAACTATGGCTACACCTTC
clone_size: many
j_call: TRBJ1-2
d_call: NA
v_call: TRBV12-3/TRBV12-4

cdr3_aa: CASSSPGTGLWAKNIQYF
cdr3_nt: TGTGCCAGCAGCAGTCCCGGGACAGGGTTATGGGCCAAAAACATTCAGTACTTC
clone_size: NA
j_call: TRBJ2-4
d_call: TRBD1
v_call: TRBV2

cdr3_aa: CASSPTELNTEAFF
cdr3_nt: TGTGCCAGCAGCCCCACAGAGCTGAACACTGAAGCTTTCTTT
clone_size: many
j_call: TRBJ1-1
d_call: NA
v_call: TRBV6-1

cdr3_aa: CASSQITGELFF
cdr3_nt: TGTGCCAGCAGCCAGATCACCGGGGAGCTGTTTTTT
clone_size: few
j_call: TRBJ2-2
d_call: NA
v_call: TRBV11-3

cdr3_aa: CAISETGPNEQYF
cdr3_nt: TGTGCCATCAGTGAGACAGGCCCCAACGAGCAGTACTTC
clone_size: many
j_call: TRBJ2-7
d_call: NA
v_call: TRBV10-3

cdr3_aa: CASSYQSGGTGYEQYF
cdr3_nt: TGTGCCAGCAGTTACCAATCAGGGGGCACGGGGTACGAGCAGTACTTC
clone_size: few
j_call: TRBJ2-7
d_call: TRBD1
v_call: TRBV6-5

cdr3_aa: CASSLGRFGRQETQYF
cdr3_nt: TGTGCCAGCAGCTTAGGGAGATTTGGACGGCAAGAGACCCAGTACTTC
clone_size: few
j_call: TRBJ2-5
d_call: NA
v_call: TRBV7-6

cdr3_aa: CASSRQGGRTEAFF
cdr3_nt: TGTGCCAGTAGTCGACAGGGGGGAAGGACTGAAGCTTTCTTT
clone_size: few
j_call: TRBJ1-1
d_call: TRBD1
v_call: TRBV19

cdr3_aa: CASSSPHMGHNEQFF
cdr3_nt: TGTGCCAGCAGTTCCCCCCATATGGGTCACAATGAGCAGTTCTTC
clone_size: NA
j_call: TRBJ2-1
d_call: NA
v_call: TRBV12-3/TRBV12-4

cdr3_aa: CASSARDRGFYEQYF
cdr3_nt: TGTGCCAGCAGCGCCCGGGACAGGGGTTTCTACGAGCAGTACTTC
clone_size: few
j_call: TRBJ2-7
d_call: TRBD1
v_call: TRBV7-2

cdr3_aa: CASSFQSGLAGGMSSYNEQFF
cdr3_nt: TGTGCCAGCAGCTTCCAATCGGGACTAGCGGGGGGGATGAGCTCCTACAATGAGCAGTTCTTC
clone_size: few
j_call: TRBJ2-1
d_call: TRBD2
v_call: TRBV11-2

cdr3_aa: CSARPPIEQFF
cdr3_nt: TGCAGTGCTAGGCCCCCAATAGAGCAGTTCTTC
clone_size: NA
j_call: TRBJ2-1
d_call: NA
v_call: TRBV20-1

cdr3_aa: CASSELGQGPDEQFF
cdr3_nt: TGTGCCAGCAGTGAACTTGGACAGGGGCCCGATGAGCAGTTCTTC
clone_size: NA
j_call: TRBJ2-1
d_call: TRBD1
v_call: TRBV2

cdr3_aa: CASSASGTLNEQFF
cdr3_nt: TGTGCCAGCAGCGCGAGCGGGACTCTCAATGAGCAGTTCTTC
clone_size: NA
j_call: TRBJ2-1
d_call: TRBD2
v_call: TRBV9

cdr3_aa: CARSPRDGLYEQYF
cdr3_nt: TGTGCCAGGAGCCCCCGGGACGGCCTCTACGAGCAGTACTTC
clone_size: NA
j_call: TRBJ2-7
d_call: NA
v_call: TRBV4-2

cdr3_aa: CSANGLAGLPNEQFF
cdr3_nt: TGCAGTGCAAACGGACTAGCGGGACTTCCCAATGAGCAGTTCTTC
clone_size: few
j_call: TRBJ2-1
d_call: TRBD2
v_call: TRBV20-1

cdr3_aa: CASSLGYQGALEPEAFF
cdr3_nt: TGTGCCAGCAGCTTAGGCTACCAGGGGGCCCTTGAGCCCGAAGCTTTCTTT
clone_size: few
j_call: TRBJ1-1
d_call: TRBD1
v_call: TRBV13